These T cell receptor beta chains were read from a single sample in a study of beta chain features in type 1 diabetes. Generated by immunoSEQ multiplex PCR, the TCRdb table keeps only in-frame clones and is missing some. Of 310,000 or so clones in the sample, 6.5% to 10% are singletons; the top ten hold under 0.5%. Sequenced: central memory CD4+ T cells from blood. The receptor source for this set is a woman aged 18-29 years in good health. Each CDR3 is given with its conserved first and last residue. The order of the fields is V gene, J gene, clone size, D gene, CDR3 protein, CDR3 DNA. The D gene is left open where the match is weak. Clone size, where shown, is once, few, many, or a class for clones that have expanded.

TRBV5-4	TRBJ2-1	few	-	CASSSNRGSPRDEQFF	TGTGCCAGCAGCTCCAACCGAGGGAGTCCTCGGGATGAGCAGTTCTTC
TRBV28	TRBJ2-2	-	-	CASRMFGGELFF	TGTGCCAGCAGGATGTTCGGCGGGGAGCTGTTTTTT
TRBV6-6	TRBJ1-3	-	-	CASSYISGVGGNTIYF	TGTGCCAGCAGTTACATTTCAGGGGTCGGTGGAAACACCATATATTTT
TRBV7-6	TRBJ2-1	few	-	CASSLVSNEQFF	TGTGCCAGCAGCTTAGTGAGCAATGAGCAGTTCTTC
TRBV7-9	TRBJ2-3	-	TRBD2	CASIASGLSTDTQYF	TGTGCCAGCATTGCTAGCGGGCTGAGCACAGATACGCAGTATTTT
TRBV7-3	TRBJ2-1	few	-	CASSSDRYNEQFF	TGTGCCAGCAGCTCCGACAGATACAATGAGCAGTTCTTC
TRBV6-6	TRBJ1-2	few	TRBD1	CASSRDRDYGYTF	TGTGCCAGCAGTCGGGACAGGGACTATGGCTACACCTTC
TRBV19	TRBJ2-1	-	TRBD1	CASSIGQGVNEQFF	TGTGCCAGTAGTATTGGACAGGGAGTCAATGAGCAGTTCTTC
TRBV7-2	TRBJ2-7	-	TRBD2	CASSLSWGEGYEQYF	TGTGCCAGCAGCTTAAGTTGGGGGGAGGGCTACGAGCAGTACTTC
TRBV5-8	TRBJ1-1	-	-	CASSGYWNTEAFF	TGTGCCAGCAGCGGGTATTGGAACACTGAAGCTTTCTTT
TRBV5-1	TRBJ2-1	-	-	CASKGENEQFF	TGCGCCAGCAAGGGGGAGAATGAGCAGTTCTTC
TRBV28	TRBJ2-2	-	TRBD1	CASSGTGDTGELFF	TGTGCCAGCTCCGGGACAGGGGACACCGGGGAGCTGTTTTTT
TRBV7-9	TRBJ1-2	few	-	CASSLNYGGSYGYTF	TGTGCCAGCAGCTTAAATTACGGGGGAAGCTATGGCTACACCTTC
TRBV7-2	TRBJ2-2	few	-	CASSLGLNPNTGELFF	TGTGCCAGCAGCTTAGGGCTCAACCCAAACACCGGGGAGCTGTTTTTT
TRBV29-1	TRBJ2-5	-	TRBD1	CSVATGGTGPQETQYF	TGCAGCGTTGCAACGGGCGGGACAGGACCCCAAGAGACCCAGTACTTC
TRBV28	TRBJ2-5	many	-	CASSPSGTSRETQYF	TGTGCCAGCAGTCCGTCAGGGACCAGTAGGGAGACCCAGTACTTC
TRBV5-1	TRBJ2-7	few	TRBD1	CASSSRGPSSYEQYF	TGCGCCAGCAGCTCAAGGGGGCCGAGCTCCTACGAGCAGTACTTC
TRBV10-3	TRBJ2-1	few	-	CAIRDNTYNEQFF	TGTGCCATCAGGGACAACACCTACAATGAGCAGTTCTTC
TRBV13	TRBJ2-2	-	TRBD1	CASSAPGQGYTGELFF	TGTGCCAGCAGCGCCCCGGGACAGGGTTACACCGGGGAGCTGTTTTTT
TRBV4-3	TRBJ1-2	-	-	CASSPSEAGIGYTF	TGCGCCAGCAGCCCATCCGAAGCGGGGATTGGCTACACCTTC
TRBV28	TRBJ1-2	many	-	CASSGGDGNYGYTF	TGTGCCAGCAGCGGAGGGGACGGAAACTATGGCTACACCTTC
TRBV28	TRBJ2-7	few	-	CASRESSYEQYF	TGTGCCAGCAGGGAGAGCTCCTACGAGCAGTACTTC
TRBV20-1	TRBJ2-7	few	-	CSAPLLYEQYF	TGCAGTGCCCCTCTCCTCTACGAGCAGTACTTC
TRBV10-3	TRBJ2-1	many	TRBD2	CAIESSGTWGEQFF	TGTGCCATCGAGTCTAGCGGAACCTGGGGTGAGCAGTTCTTC
TRBV2	TRBJ2-3	few	TRBD2	CASRRLAGGTSTDTQYF	TGTGCCAGCCGAAGGCTAGCGGGAGGGACTAGCACAGATACGCAGTATTTT
TRBV27	TRBJ2-3	-	TRBD2	CASSRVAGGPGTDTQYF	TGTGCCAGCAGCCGGGTAGCGGGAGGGCCGGGCACAGATACGCAGTATTTT
TRBV11-3	TRBJ1-2	many	-	CASSLVPFGRGHIPYYGYTF	TGTGCCAGCAGCTTAGTGCCCTTTGGCAGGGGACACATCCCTTACTATGGCTACACCTTC
TRBV19	TRBJ1-1	few	-	CASTIDPQGNTEAFF	TGTGCCAGTACGATTGACCCACAGGGGAACACTGAAGCTTTCTTT
TRBV15	TRBJ2-7	few	-	CATSGRLALEQYF	TGTGCCACCAGCGGACGGTTGGCCCTCGAGCAGTACTTC
TRBV6-6	TRBJ2-1	many	-	CAGGGHNEQFF	TGTGCCGGGGGGGGCCACAATGAGCAGTTCTTC
TRBV19	TRBJ2-1	few	-	CASSIGSWNEQFF	TGTGCCAGTAGTATAGGTAGCTGGAATGAGCAGTTCTTC